These 20 T cell receptor beta chains came from one sample sequenced in a study of blood T cell repertoires in COVID-19. Using immunoSEQ multiplex PCR, the repertoire was profiled, and TCRdb retains in-frame clones only, with some absent. The sample includes tens of thousands of clones, 75% to 90% seen only once; the top ten take approximately 4.9%. Sequenced material: peripheral blood. These receptors came from a man in his 60s with active COVID-19.

The chain carries TRBV7-2 and TRBJ2-7, with D perhaps matching TRBD2 (5 bases). From germline, CDR1 is SGHTA and CDR2 FQGNSA. The CDR3 totals 15 residues. Trimming pared 2 bases from V and 6 bases from J, leaving 17 bases between. In nucleotides, the CDR3 is TGTGCCAGCAGCTTATCGGGGTTGATCCCGGTCGAGCAGTACTTC. Amino acid sequence: CASSLSGLIPVEQYF.

CDR3 residues: CASSQTGLPGNTIYF. Written as DNA, the CDR3 is TGTGCCAGCAGCCAGACGGGACTCCCGGGAAACACCATATATTTT. The chain uses TRBV16 and TRBJ1-3; D perhaps matches TRBD1 (5 bases). Trimming stripped 3 bases from V and 4 bases from J, with 13 bases between. Germline lookup yields CDR1 KGHSY and CDR2 FQNENV. The CDR3 sequence is 15 residues long.

The V and J genes are TRBV25-1 and TRBJ1-5; 7 bases line up with TRBD1. Germline-derived CDR1 and CDR2 are MGHDK and SYGVNS. The CDR3 contains 13 residues. Unmatched junction bases numbered 3, after V lost 5 bases and J lost 5 bases. CDR3 in amino acids: CASSRGTDQPQHF. DNA for the CDR3: TGTGCCAGCAGTCGGGGGACAGATCAGCCCCAGCATTTT.

This clone was seen once. The chain couples TRBV7-3 to TRBJ2-2, with a weak D call TRBD1 (5 bases). There are 17 residues in the CDR3. Germline V CDR1 and CDR2: SGHTA, FQGTGA. V was trimmed by 4 bases and J by 2 bases, leaving 17 bases between them. CDR3 sequence (DNA): TGTGCCAGCAGCTCCGGTTTCGGCAGGGATAACACCGGGGAGCTGTTTTTT. Its translation: CASSSGFGRDNTGELFF.

The genes are TRBV28 and TRBJ2-1; possibly TRBD1 for D (6 bases). Trimming left V 6 bases short and J 3 bases short, with 15 bases between. The CDR3 spans 15 residues. CDR1 is MDHEN, CDR2 SYDVKM, per germline. CDR3 residues: CASSASGHLYNEQFF. DNA for the CDR3: TGTGCCAGCAGCGCTTCGGGACACCTCTACAATGAGCAGTTCTTC.

This clone was seen once. This chain uses TRBV27 with TRBJ1-3; the match to TRBD1 covers 7 bases. Trimming cost V 6 bases and J 4 bases; bases outside gene matches: 3. Per the germline V gene, CDR1 is MNHEY and CDR2 is SMNVEV (reference sequence). This CDR3 spans 13 amino acids. The CDR3 nucleotides are TGTGCCAGCAGCTCGGACAGGGGAAACACCATATATTTT. Its translation is CASSSDRGNTIYF.

CDR3 protein: CASSPTGLDQPQHF. The CDR3 DNA follows: TGTGCCAGCAGCCCAACAGGGTTGGACCAGCCCCAGCATTTT. V usage is TRBV11-2 and J usage is TRBJ1-5; perhaps TRBD1 as D (6 bases). Germline CDR1 SGHAT, CDR2 FQNNGV. This CDR3 is built from 14 residues. Trimming pared 5 bases from V and 7 bases from J, leaving 15 bases between.

For the CDR3, the DNA is TGTGCCACCAGCGGGGACAGGGGGCTTAATTCACCCCTCCACTTT. The encoded protein is CATSGDRGLNSPLHF. V and J are TRBV15 and TRBJ1-6, with 12 bases fitting TRBD1. In germline, CDR1 is LNHNV, CDR2 YYDKDF (reference sequence). The CDR3 sequence is 15 residues long. Unmatched junction bases numbered 2, after V lost 5 bases and J lost 6 bases.

The chain is built from TRBV7-2 and TRBJ2-7, with unresolved D. This CDR3 has 12 amino acids. Germline V CDR1 and CDR2: SGHTA, FQGNSA. V was clipped by 3 bases and J by 2 bases, with 5 bases between them. The DNA for the CDR3 is TGTGCCAGCAGCTTTACTCCCTACGAGCAGTACTTC. This codes for CASSFTPYEQYF.

The chain has TRBV3-1 (or the pseudogene TRBV3-2) and TRBJ2-1; no clear D gene. Germline-derived CDR1 and CDR2 are LGHDT and YNNKEL (reference sequence). The CDR3 sequence is 12 residues long. The V end lost 4 bases, the J end lost 5 bases, and 6 bases lay between the germline ends. The CDR3 here is CASSLFNNEQFF. The DNA for the CDR3 is TGTGCCAGCAGCCTTTTCAACAATGAGCAGTTCTTC.

V is TRBV5-1 and J is TRBJ2-2; 9 bases match TRBD1. This CDR3 has 15 amino acids. J lost 5 bases, V lost 2 bases, and 4 bases had no gene match. The germline CDR1 and CDR2 sequences are SGHRS and YFSETQ. CDR3 nucleotides: TGCGCCAGCAGCTTACCGGGACAGGGAACCGGGGAGCTGTTTTTT. This gives the protein CASSLPGQGTGELFF.

The chain has TRBV7-9 and TRBJ1-6; no firm D call. The CDR3 sequence is 13 residues long. The V end lost 1 base, the J end lost 8 bases, and 6 bases lay between the germline ends. Germline loops: CDR1 SEHNR, CDR2 FQNEAQ (reference sequence). The DNA for the CDR3 is TGTGCCAGCAGCTTAGAACGGGATTCACCCCTCCACTTT. Encoded protein: CASSLERDSPLHF.

This clone came up once. Other DNA variants within this sample encode the same CDR3. The chain carries TRBV7-2 and TRBJ2-7; D is unclear. Germline V CDR1 and CDR2: SGHTA, FQGNSA. This CDR3 region has 13 residues. The V gene lost 2 bases and the J gene lost 3 bases, with 8 bases spanning the gap. The CDR3 sequence: CASSLSRGYEQYF. CDR3 nucleotides: TGTGCCAGCAGCTTATCCCGAGGCTACGAGCAGTACTTC.

This rearrangement joins TRBV4-1 to TRBJ2-7; 7 bases are a match to TRBD1. The CDR3 totals 16 residues. Germline V gene lookup returns CDR1 MGHRA and CDR2 YSYEKL. V was pared by 1 base and J by 6 bases, with 12 bases of the junction left unmatched. For the CDR3, the DNA is TGCGCCAGCAGCCAAGGCCCCGGACAGGCCACCTCCGAGCAGTACTTC. Residues: CASSQGPGQATSEQYF.

The rearrangement uses TRBV28 and TRBJ1-2; 8 bases line up with TRBD1. CDR1 and CDR2 (germline): MDHEN, SYDVKM. Trimming removed 6 bases from V and 7 bases from J; junction bases left unmatched: 7. This CDR3 spans 13 amino acids. The CDR3 DNA sequence: TGTGCCAGCAGCAGACAGGGGTCTGGTGGCTACACCTTC. This sequence encodes CASSRQGSGGYTF.

V usage is TRBV7-2 and J usage is TRBJ2-1; 10 bases match TRBD2. The CDR3 is made up of 17 amino acids. Germline CDR1 and CDR2: SGHTA and FQGNSA. The junction had 10 bases not matched to a gene; V was cut back by 5 bases and J by 3 bases. Written as DNA, the CDR3 is TGTGCCAGCAGCAAAAACCCTAGCGGGAGTGGCTACAATGAGCAGTTCTTC. Its protein is CASSKNPSGSGYNEQFF.

J is TRBJ2-7 and V is TRBV6-1, with a tentative D call TRBD1 (5 bases). Trimming stripped 1 base from V and 4 bases from J, with 11 bases between. This CDR3 region has 14 residues. The germline gives CDR1 MNHNS, CDR2 SASEGT. In DNA, the CDR3 is TGTGCCAGCAGTGAAGTCTTCAGGGATTACGAGCAGTACTTC. Encoded protein: CASSEVFRDYEQYF.

The genes are TRBV13 and TRBJ2-1; D may be TRBD2 (5 bases). The CDR3 runs 15 residues. The germline CDR1 and CDR2 sequences are PRHDT and FYEKMQ (reference sequence). V lost 5 bases, J lost 0 bases, and 11 bases lay in between. This CDR3 is CASSIRRSSYNEQFF. The DNA for the CDR3 is TGTGCCAGCAGCATACGGAGGAGCTCCTACAATGAGCAGTTCTTC.

The CDR3 DNA reads TGTGCCAGTAGACTAGCGGGAGGTGAGCAGTACTTC. This encodes CASRLAGGEQYF. The V call is TRBV27, the J call TRBJ2-7, with 13 bases that match TRBD2. Germline trimming cut 9 bases from V and 7 bases from J; bases unmatched to any gene: 3. Per the germline V gene, CDR1 is MNHEY and CDR2 is SMNVEV (reference sequence). This CDR3 has 12 residues.

In its sample, this clone was seen once. The V and J genes are TRBV7-9 and TRBJ2-3; 7 nucleotides match TRBD2. Germline V gene data show CDR1 as SEHNR and CDR2 as FQNEAQ (reference sequence). The CDR3 length is 16 residues. J gave up 5 bases and V 4 bases, and 12 bases lay outside the gene matches. CDR3: CASSSSGIFEGDTQYF. The CDR3, as DNA: TGTGCCAGCAGCTCGAGCGGGATATTTGAAGGAGATACGCAGTATTTT.